This T cell receptor (beta chain) came from a study of early T cells in non-severe SARS-CoV-2 infection. Study-wide findings and caveats: A preference for anti-spike CD8 responses marked VDJdb matching, which missed private and CD4 specificities.

This clonotype was counted only a few times. Its antigen is undetermined. The CDR3 spans 14 residues. Losses at the gene ends were 6 bases for V and 6 bases for J; bases not matched to a gene: 10. Germline values: CDR1 LNHDA, CDR2 SQIVND (reference sequence). Attached unique molecular identifiers marked individual cDNA molecules. TCRdb passed the 5' RACE reads through MiXCR, listing each CDR3 protein once. The sample yields under 50,000 distinct CDR3 sequences, about 4% seen once. The origin of this receptor is an adult who was a healthcare worker with PCR-confirmed SARS-CoV-2 infection or an uninfected control (not recorded which). Sequenced material: whole blood. V gene TRBV19 combines with J gene TRBJ2-7; TRBD1 matches at 8 bases. The CDR3 DNA follows: TGTGCCAGTAGACCGACAGGGGAGCGAGGCGAGCAGTACTTC. Protein: CASRPTGERGEQYF.